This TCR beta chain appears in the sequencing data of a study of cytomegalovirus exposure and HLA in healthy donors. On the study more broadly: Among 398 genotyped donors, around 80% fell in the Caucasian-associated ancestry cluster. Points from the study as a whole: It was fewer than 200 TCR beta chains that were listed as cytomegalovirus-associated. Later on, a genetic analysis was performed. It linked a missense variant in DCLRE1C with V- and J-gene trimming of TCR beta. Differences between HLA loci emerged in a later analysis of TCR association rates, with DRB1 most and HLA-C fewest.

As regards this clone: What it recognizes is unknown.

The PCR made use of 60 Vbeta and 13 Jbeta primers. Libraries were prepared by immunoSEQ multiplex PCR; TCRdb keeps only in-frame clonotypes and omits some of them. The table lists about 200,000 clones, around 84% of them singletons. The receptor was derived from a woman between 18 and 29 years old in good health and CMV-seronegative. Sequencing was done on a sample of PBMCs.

CDR3 in amino acids: CSGGRGDTEAFF. The CDR3 bases are TGCAGCGGGGGCAGGGGGGACACTGAAGCTTTCTTT. This chain connects TRBV29-1 to TRBJ1-1, with 7 nucleotides matching TRBD1. This CDR3 is 12 amino acids long. Unmatched junction bases numbered 5, after V lost 7 bases and J lost 3 bases. Germline V lookup: CDR1 SQVTM, CDR2 ANQGSEA.